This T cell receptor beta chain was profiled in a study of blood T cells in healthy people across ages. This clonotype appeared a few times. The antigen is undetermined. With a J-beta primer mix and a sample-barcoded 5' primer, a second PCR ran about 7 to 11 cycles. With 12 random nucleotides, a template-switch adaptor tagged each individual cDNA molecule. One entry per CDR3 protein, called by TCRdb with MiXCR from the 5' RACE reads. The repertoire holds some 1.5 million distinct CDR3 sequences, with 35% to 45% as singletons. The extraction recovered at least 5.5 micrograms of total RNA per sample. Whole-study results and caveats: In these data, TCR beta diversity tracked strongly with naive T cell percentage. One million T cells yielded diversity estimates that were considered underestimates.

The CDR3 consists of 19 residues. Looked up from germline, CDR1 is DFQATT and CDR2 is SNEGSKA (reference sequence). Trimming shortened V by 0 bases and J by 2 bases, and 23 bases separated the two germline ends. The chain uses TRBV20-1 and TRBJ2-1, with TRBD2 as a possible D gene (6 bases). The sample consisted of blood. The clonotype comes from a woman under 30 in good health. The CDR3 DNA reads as TGCAGTGCTAGAGAGGTGGGCCCTATAGCGGCCTATGCCTACAATGAGCAGTTCTTC. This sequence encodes CSAREVGPIAAYAYNEQFF.